These 13 T cell receptor beta chains share one sample of origin, sequenced in a study of blood T cell repertoires in COVID-19. Libraries were prepared by immunoSEQ multiplex PCR; TCRdb keeps only in-frame clonotypes and omits some of them. The sample has about 180,000 clones, roughly 80% seen once; the top ten hold 15% to 20%. Source material: PBMCs or T cells enriched from blood (not recorded which). The receptors were gathered from a woman aged 45 to 65 who had recovered from COVID-19.

This clone came up once. The V call is TRBV3-1 (or the pseudogene TRBV3-2), the J call TRBJ2-1; 8 nucleotides align to TRBD2. V dropped 1 base and J dropped 9; count of bases not matched to a gene: 5. The CDR3 spans 14 residues. Germline CDR1 reads LGHDT; CDR2 reads YNNKEL (reference sequence). In DNA, the CDR3 is TGTGCCAGCAGCCAAGGACGGGAGGGAGGTGAGCAGTTCTTC. Its translation is CASSQGREGGEQFF.

The chain has TRBV28 and TRBJ2-7; the match to TRBD2 covers 7 bases. The CDR3 is 14 residues long. Germline V gene sequence: CDR1 MDHEN, CDR2 SYDVKM. Unmatched junction bases numbered 4, after V lost 2 bases and J lost 3 bases. This chain's CDR3 is CASSLALANYEQYF. Written as DNA, the CDR3 is TGTGCCAGCAGTTTAGCACTAGCGAACTACGAGCAGTACTTC.

The gene calls are TRBV6-5 and TRBJ2-1; 11 nucleotides line up with TRBD2. The V and J ends lost 6 bases and 5 bases, in that order; junction bases with no gene match: 6. The CDR3 sequence is 15 residues long. Germline V CDR1 and CDR2: MNHEY, SVGAGI. The CDR3 sequence is CASSNTGLADNEQFF. CDR3 bases: TGTGCCAGCAGCAATACGGGACTAGCGGACAATGAGCAGTTCTTC.

The chain couples TRBV7-3 to TRBJ2-1; 10 nucleotides match TRBD2. V lost 5 bases and J lost 5; bases outside the gene matches: 6. The CDR3 is 15 amino acids. CDR1 is SGHTA and CDR2 is FQGTGA in the germline V gene. CDR3: CASSAGTSDHNEQFF. Written as DNA, the CDR3 is TGTGCCAGCAGCGCCGGGACTAGCGACCACAATGAGCAGTTCTTC. Together with reference TRBV7-3 and TRBJ2-1, the CDR3 gives the full variable domain: GAGVSQTPSNKVTEKGKYVELRCDPISGHTALYWYRQSLGQGPEFLIYFQGTGAADDSGLPNDRFFAVRPEGSVSTLKIQRTERGDSAVYLCASSAGTSDHNEQFFGPGTRLTVL.

The genes are TRBV5-1 and TRBJ1-1; D is ambiguous. V shed 3 bases and J shed 10 bases, with 19 bases lying between them. The length of the CDR3 is 14 residues. Germline CDR1 is SGHRS and CDR2 is YFSETQ. In DNA, the CDR3 is TGCGCCAGCAGCTACGCCTCCGGAGCCTACGGAGCTTTCTTT. Translating it yields CASSYASGAYGAFF.

The chain couples TRBV28 to TRBJ1-1; D remains ambiguous. Looked up from germline, CDR1 is MDHEN and CDR2 is SYDVKM. CDR3 length equals 14 residues. Trimming shortened V by 3 bases and J by 1 base, and 9 bases separated the two germline ends. The CDR3 loop reads CASSFPGRNTEAFF. CDR3 in DNA: TGTGCCAGCAGTTTCCCTGGCAGGAACACTGAAGCTTTCTTT.

J is TRBJ1-3 and V is TRBV9; D gene uncertain. Trimming left V 4 bases short and J 11 bases short, with 22 bases between. From germline, CDR1 is SGDLS and CDR2 YYNGEE. The CDR3 runs 15 residues. This CDR3 is CASSTEDVQERAIYF. The CDR3, as DNA: TGTGCCAGCAGCACCGAGGACGTTCAGGAGAGGGCCATATATTTT.

The gene calls are TRBV7-9 and TRBJ1-4; tentatively, D is TRBD1 (5 bases). Per the germline V gene, CDR1 is SEHNR and CDR2 is FQNEAQ (reference sequence). This CDR3 has 16 amino acids. Trimming pared 3 bases from V and 7 bases from J, leaving 18 bases between. The CDR3 sequence is CASSLGGGESREKLFF. CDR3 in DNA: TGTGCCAGCAGCTTGGGGGGTGGGGAGAGTCGTGAAAAACTGTTTTTT.

V is TRBV5-1 and J is TRBJ1-4; weak D call: TRBD1 (5 bases). Germline V gene sequence: CDR1 SGHRS, CDR2 YFSETQ. This CDR3 contains 15 residues. Trimming took off 1 base at V and 6 bases at J, with 13 bases between the two ends. CDR3 bases: TGCGCCAGCAGCTTGAGAGGGGCGGGGGATGAAAAACTGTTTTTT. This sequence encodes CASSLRGAGDEKLFF.

The rearrangement joins TRBV7-8 to TRBJ1-3; D gene unclear. Germline CDR1 and CDR2: SGHVS and FQNEAQ. With 2 bases removed from V and 0 bases from J, the gap between germline ends came to 11 bases. This CDR3 region has 16 residues. In DNA, the CDR3 is TGTGCCAGCAGCTTAAATGGGAGGAACTCTGGAAACACCATATATTTT. Protein product: CASSLNGRNSGNTIYF.

The gene calls are TRBV9 and TRBJ2-5, with 10 bases lining up with TRBD2. After removal of 4 bases from V and 3 bases from J, the junction contained 6 bases not matched to a gene. Germline V gives CDR1 SGDLS, CDR2 YYNGEE. The CDR3 has 15 residues. The CDR3 loop is CASSSSGTSEETQYF. CDR3 DNA sequence: TGTGCCAGCAGCTCCTCCGGGACTAGCGAAGAGACCCAGTACTTC. The full variable domain, with the rest looked up from reference TRBV9 and TRBJ2-5, is DSGVTQTPKHLITATGQRVTLRCSPRSGDLSVYWYQQSLDQGLQFLIQYYNGEERAKGNILERFSAQQFPDLHSELNLSSLELGDSALYFCASSSSGTSEETQYFGPGTRLLVL.

CDR3 DNA: TGTGCCAGCAGGCCTGGACAGGGACCGGGTGGGGCCAACGTCCTGACTTTC. Its translation: CASRPGQGPGGANVLTF. This rearrangement joins TRBV28 to TRBJ2-6; TRBD1 aligns across 8 bases. Per the germline V gene, CDR1 is MDHEN and CDR2 is SYDVKM. The length of the CDR3 is 17 residues. The trim removed 6 bases at V and 3 bases at J, leaving 10 bases unmatched.

This clone was counted once. V gene TRBV12-3 or TRBV12-4 combines with J gene TRBJ2-2; unclear D gene. CDR3 length equals 13 residues. The V and J ends lost 8 bases and 1 base respectively, with 8 bases between them. The CDR3 region is CASLTLNTGELFF. The CDR3, as DNA: TGTGCCAGCCTAACGCTGAACACCGGGGAGCTGTTTTTT.